Listed below are T cell receptor beta chains from one sample, sequenced in a study of blood T cell repertoires in COVID-19. Method: immunoSEQ multiplex PCR; TCRdb's copy keeps in-frame clones and lacks some. The repertoire holds 300,000 to 350,000 clones, about 87% seen once, with 1.6% in the top ten. Sequencing used peripheral blood. The receptors come from a woman in her thirties with COVID-19, enrolled during active disease. Both conserved end residues are trimmed from each CDR3. A D gene is named only where the DNA matches it firmly. Size values are once, few and many counts, or a class for expanded clones, and some rows have none.

clone size: few
D gene: TRBD1
V gene: TRBV5-1
CDR3 protein: ASSSGTGIGYT

clone size: .
D gene: .
V gene: TRBV6-5
CDR3 protein: ASSPDSSYNSPLH

clone size: .
D gene: .
V gene: TRBV19
CDR3 protein: ASTPVAGGNEKLF

clone size: .
D gene: .
V gene: TRBV6-5
CDR3 protein: ASRFLTGELF

clone size: .
D gene: .
V gene: TRBV15
CDR3 protein: ATSRNREMQAGNTIY

clone size: .
D gene: .
V gene: TRBV6-6
CDR3 protein: ASRVRSGSYEQY

clone size: .
D gene: TRBD1
V gene: TRBV5-4
CDR3 protein: ASSYPGQGVRETQY

clone size: .
D gene: .
V gene: TRBV19
CDR3 protein: ASSIVRDSPLH

clone size: .
D gene: TRBD2
V gene: TRBV10-3
CDR3 protein: AISESSGGEYNEQF

clone size: .
D gene: TRBD1
V gene: TRBV30
CDR3 protein: ASTPTGAGYT

clone size: few
D gene: TRBD2
V gene: TRBV19
CDR3 protein: ASSILSAAGGLQETQY

clone size: .
D gene: TRBD2
V gene: TRBV6-2/TRBV6-3
CDR3 protein: ASSYSTSGGYGQY

clone size: .
D gene: TRBD1
V gene: TRBV5-1
CDR3 protein: ASSPTGAGNTIY

clone size: .
D gene: .
V gene: TRBV5-6
CDR3 protein: ASSLVAATEAF

clone size: once
D gene: .
V gene: TRBV5-1
CDR3 protein: ASSKGGSNQPQH

clone size: .
D gene: .
V gene: TRBV5-1
CDR3 protein: ASSLERGRGNTIY

clone size: .
D gene: .
V gene: TRBV4-1
CDR3 protein: ASSLTLRSDGYT

clone size: .
D gene: TRBD1
V gene: TRBV3-1/TRBV3-2
CDR3 protein: ASSSGQGVNQPQH

clone size: .
D gene: .
V gene: TRBV28
CDR3 protein: ASSLQVDNYNEQF

clone size: .
D gene: TRBD1
V gene: TRBV11-3
CDR3 protein: ASSPGTGHSYEQY

clone size: .
D gene: .
V gene: TRBV18
CDR3 protein: ASSPGLSTEAF

clone size: .
D gene: TRBD2
V gene: TRBV2
CDR3 protein: ASSFGLAGNEQF

clone size: .
D gene: TRBD1
V gene: TRBV7-2
CDR3 protein: ASSLMTGTTEAF

clone size: .
D gene: .
V gene: TRBV9
CDR3 protein: ASSVAEGTSGYT

clone size: .
D gene: .
V gene: TRBV5-1
CDR3 protein: ASSLGPHTGELF

clone size: .
D gene: .
V gene: TRBV14
CDR3 protein: ASSPTFTGNTIY

clone size: .
D gene: TRBD1
V gene: TRBV6-5
CDR3 protein: ASSSGQMNTEAF

clone size: .
D gene: .
V gene: TRBV15
CDR3 protein: ATSRPSWIRVEQF

clone size: .
D gene: TRBD1
V gene: TRBV6-4
CDR3 protein: ASSSGGQGASRTF

clone size: .
D gene: .
V gene: TRBV11-3
CDR3 protein: ASSWGGGTEAF

clone size: .
D gene: .
V gene: TRBV7-8
CDR3 protein: ASSVGGDQPQH

clone size: .
D gene: TRBD1
V gene: TRBV25-1
CDR3 protein: ASSEFVGQGSYT

clone size: once
D gene: TRBD1
V gene: TRBV5-4
CDR3 protein: ASSLGTGARGEQF

clone size: .
D gene: .
V gene: TRBV3-1/TRBV3-2
CDR3 protein: ASSQDPFGSTYNTGELF

clone size: .
D gene: TRBD1
V gene: TRBV5-1
CDR3 protein: ASRSRQGASLEAF

clone size: .
D gene: .
V gene: TRBV7-9
CDR3 protein: ASSLVTAGFAF

clone size: .
D gene: .
V gene: TRBV3-1/TRBV3-2
CDR3 protein: ASSRTGGNTEAF

clone size: once
D gene: TRBD1
V gene: TRBV5-1
CDR3 protein: ASSSGGGEKLF

clone size: once
D gene: .
V gene: TRBV6-2/TRBV6-3
CDR3 protein: ASSRQGTEAF

clone size: medium-sized
D gene: .
V gene: TRBV6-4
CDR3 protein: ASSDHGEESEQF

clone size: .
D gene: .
V gene: TRBV18
CDR3 protein: ASSPGQRSPLH

clone size: .
D gene: .
V gene: TRBV4-1
CDR3 protein: ASSQVALASTDTQY

clone size: .
D gene: TRBD1
V gene: TRBV6-5
CDR3 protein: ASSYGGQREHSPLH

clone size: .
D gene: TRBD1
V gene: TRBV3-1/TRBV3-2
CDR3 protein: ASSRYRGAGELF

clone size: .
D gene: .
V gene: TRBV3-1/TRBV3-2
CDR3 protein: ASSNGQNPNNEQF

clone size: .
D gene: .
V gene: TRBV11-2
CDR3 protein: ASSSPGLLNEQF

clone size: .
D gene: TRBD2
V gene: TRBV20-1
CDR3 protein: SASIRTSGPGETQY

clone size: once
D gene: .
V gene: TRBV19
CDR3 protein: ASSIGAGIGEKLF

clone size: .
D gene: TRBD1
V gene: TRBV7-9
CDR3 protein: ASSSQGRINSPLH

clone size: .
D gene: TRBD1
V gene: TRBV28
CDR3 protein: ASSPGQGGETQY

clone size: few
D gene: TRBD1
V gene: TRBV30
CDR3 protein: AWMDRGNEKLF

clone size: .
D gene: .
V gene: TRBV28
CDR3 protein: ATSVFGGYT

clone size: .
D gene: TRBD1
V gene: TRBV19
CDR3 protein: ASSSGQGSSYNSPLH

clone size: .
D gene: .
V gene: TRBV2
CDR3 protein: ASSEVRGTGELF

clone size: .
D gene: .
V gene: TRBV4-2
CDR3 protein: ASSQTSAGSQPQH

clone size: few
D gene: .
V gene: TRBV15
CDR3 protein: ATSRDFLTYRAF

clone size: .
D gene: .
V gene: TRBV5-1
CDR3 protein: ASSLGTGGYSPLH

clone size: .
D gene: .
V gene: TRBV14
CDR3 protein: ASSLPSRRLKTRQPQH

clone size: .
D gene: TRBD2
V gene: TRBV11-1
CDR3 protein: ASSLFWGEGTGELF